This T cell receptor beta chain comes out of a study of T-cell reconstitution after alpha-beta-depleted transplantation in children. Library preparation (for TCRbeta) was performed with unique molecular identifiers. TCRdb re-called the PCR reads through MiXCR, storing one row per CDR3 protein. Among about 410,000 distinct CDR3 sequences listed, 20% were seen once. The V and J ends lost 1 base and 9 bases respectively, with 13 bases between them. The CDR3 spans 14 residues. This clonotype has a count of ten or more. The clonotype originates from a human donor who donated a stem cell graft to a child with acute myeloid leukemia. The chain links TRBV12-3 or TRBV12-4 to TRBJ2-1, with D possibly being TRBD2 (5 bases). The sample here was PBMCs from the stem cell graft donor, taken from the stem cell graft. Here the CDR3 reads CASSLGASSLEQFF. DNA for the CDR3: TGTGCCAGCAGTTTAGGGGCTAGCTCGCTTGAGCAGTTCTTC.